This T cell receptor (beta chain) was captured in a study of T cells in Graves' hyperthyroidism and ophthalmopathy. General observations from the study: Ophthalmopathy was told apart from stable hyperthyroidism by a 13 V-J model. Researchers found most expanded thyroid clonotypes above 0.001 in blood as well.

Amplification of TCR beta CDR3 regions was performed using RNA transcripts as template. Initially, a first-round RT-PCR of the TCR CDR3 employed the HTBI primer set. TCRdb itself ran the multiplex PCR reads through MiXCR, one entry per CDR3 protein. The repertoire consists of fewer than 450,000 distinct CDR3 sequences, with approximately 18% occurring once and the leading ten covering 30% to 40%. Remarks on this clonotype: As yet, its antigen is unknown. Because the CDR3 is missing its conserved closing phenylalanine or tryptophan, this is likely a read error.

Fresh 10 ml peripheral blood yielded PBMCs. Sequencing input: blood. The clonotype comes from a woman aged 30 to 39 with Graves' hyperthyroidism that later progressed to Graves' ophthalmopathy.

The CDR3 DNA follows: TGCAGTGCTAGAGAGGGACGAAGACCGGGACAGGGATTCATGAACACTGAAGCTTTCCTT. It codes for CSAREGRRPGQGFMNTEAFL. The chain employs TRBV20-1 and TRBJ1-1; TRBD1 aligns across 9 bases. CDR1 and CDR2 (germline): DFQATT, SNEGSKA (reference sequence). The CDR3 contains 20 residues. With 0 bases clipped from V and 0 bases from J, the junction kept 17 bases outside the gene matches.